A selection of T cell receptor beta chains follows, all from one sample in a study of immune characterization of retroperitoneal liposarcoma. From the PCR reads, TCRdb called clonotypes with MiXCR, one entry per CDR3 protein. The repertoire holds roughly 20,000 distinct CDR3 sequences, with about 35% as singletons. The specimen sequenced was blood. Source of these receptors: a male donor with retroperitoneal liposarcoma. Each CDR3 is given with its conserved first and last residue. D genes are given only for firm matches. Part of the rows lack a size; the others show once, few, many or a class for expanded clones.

CDR3 protein: CASRGGSQGTDYEQYF; CDR3 DNA: TGTGCCAGCAGGGGAGGTTCGCAGGGTACCGACTACGAGCAGTACTTC; V gene: TRBV7-9; D gene: -; J gene: TRBJ2-7; clone size: many
CDR3 protein: CASSYEGRGYNEQFF; CDR3 DNA: TGTGCCAGCAGTTACGAAGGGAGAGGGTACAATGAGCAGTTCTTC; V gene: TRBV6-5; D gene: -; J gene: TRBJ2-1; clone size: medium-sized
CDR3 protein: CASSPDISYEQYF; CDR3 DNA: TGTGCCAGCAGCCCGGACATTTCCTACGAGCAGTACTTC; V gene: TRBV7-6; D gene: -; J gene: TRBJ2-7; clone size: medium-sized
CDR3 protein: CASRLLAGGDEQFF; CDR3 DNA: TGTGCCAGCCGTCTACTAGCGGGGGGCGATGAGCAGTTCTTC; V gene: TRBV6-6; D gene: TRBD2; J gene: TRBJ2-1; clone size: many
CDR3 protein: CASSLERTRPQHF; CDR3 DNA: TGTGCCAGCAGCTTAGAACGAACCCGACCCCAGCATTTT; V gene: TRBV11-2; D gene: -; J gene: TRBJ1-5; clone size: -
CDR3 protein: CASIPGTSGSSGETQFF; CDR3 DNA: TGTGCCAGCATCCCCGGGACTAGCGGGAGTTCGGGAGAGACCCAGTTCTTC; V gene: TRBV6-1; D gene: TRBD2; J gene: TRBJ2-1; clone size: -
CDR3 protein: CASSRGTSWTQFF; CDR3 DNA: TGTGCCAGCAGCCGAGGGACTAGCTGGACCCAGTTCTTC; V gene: TRBV11-3; D gene: TRBD2; J gene: TRBJ2-1; clone size: few
CDR3 protein: CASSKGGAFKYTQYF; CDR3 DNA: TGTGCCAGCAGTAAAGGGGGGGCTTTCAAGTATACCCAGTATTTT; V gene: TRBV7-9; D gene: -; J gene: TRBJ2-3; clone size: -
CDR3 protein: CASSQRTTGYNEQFF; CDR3 DNA: TGTGCCAGCAGCCAACGCACGACAGGGTATAACGAGCAGTTCTTC; V gene: TRBV4-1; D gene: TRBD1; J gene: TRBJ2-1; clone size: -
CDR3 protein: CASSTGTGNNEQFF; CDR3 DNA: TGTGCCAGCAGCACCGGGACAGGTAACAATGAGCAGTTCTTC; V gene: TRBV12-3/TRBV12-4; D gene: TRBD1; J gene: TRBJ2-1; clone size: medium-sized
CDR3 protein: CASSSVYPGVAGGGETQYF; CDR3 DNA: TGTGCCAGCAGTTCCGTATACCCCGGGGTAGCGGGAGGGGGGGAGACCCAGTACTTC; V gene: TRBV6-6; D gene: TRBD2; J gene: TRBJ2-5; clone size: few
CDR3 protein: CASSQETGETQYF; CDR3 DNA: TGTGCCAGCAGCCAAGAGACTGGGGAGACCCAGTACTTC; V gene: TRBV6-4; D gene: -; J gene: TRBJ2-5; clone size: -
CDR3 protein: CASSFADTQYF; CDR3 DNA: TGTGCCAGCAGTTTCGCCGATACGCAGTATTTT; V gene: TRBV6-6; D gene: -; J gene: TRBJ2-3; clone size: few
CDR3 protein: CATSDRRTSGRLHEQFF; CDR3 DNA: TGTGCCACCAGTGATCGAAGGACTAGCGGGAGACTTCATGAGCAGTTCTTC; V gene: TRBV24-1; D gene: TRBD2; J gene: TRBJ2-1; clone size: -
CDR3 protein: CASSYSKTDSSYEQYF; CDR3 DNA: TGTGCCAGCAGTTACTCGAAAACGGATTCCTCCTACGAGCAGTACTTC; V gene: TRBV6-2/TRBV6-3; D gene: -; J gene: TRBJ2-7; clone size: few
CDR3 protein: CATSDPVGRSYNEQYF; CDR3 DNA: TGTGCCACCAGTGACCCCGTGGGGCGCTCCTACAATGAGCAGTACTTC; V gene: TRBV24-1; D gene: -; J gene: TRBJ2-7; clone size: -
CDR3 protein: CASTPLLSYNEQFF; CDR3 DNA: TGTGCCAGCACCCCCCTCCTATCCTACAATGAGCAGTTCTTC; V gene: TRBV6-2/TRBV6-3; D gene: -; J gene: TRBJ2-1; clone size: -
CDR3 protein: CASKTPGLAGGPSLYNEQYF; CDR3 DNA: TGTGCCAGCAAGACGCCGGGACTAGCGGGGGGACCTAGCCTCTACAATGAGCAGTACTTC; V gene: TRBV6-5; D gene: TRBD2; J gene: TRBJ2-7; clone size: once
CDR3 protein: CASSSTGELAKNIQYF; CDR3 DNA: TGTGCCAGCAGCTCTACAGGGGAATTAGCCAAAAACATTCAGTACTTC; V gene: TRBV27; D gene: TRBD1; J gene: TRBJ2-4; clone size: few
CDR3 protein: CARSGRLAGLDEQFF; CDR3 DNA: TGTGCCCGATCTGGGCGACTAGCGGGACTAGATGAGCAGTTCTTC; V gene: TRBV6-1; D gene: TRBD2; J gene: TRBJ2-1; clone size: medium-sized
CDR3 protein: CASSERGANNEQYF; CDR3 DNA: TGTGCCAGCAGTGAACGGGGGGCGAACAATGAGCAGTACTTC; V gene: TRBV6-1; D gene: -; J gene: TRBJ2-7; clone size: medium-sized
CDR3 protein: CASSLEVVLAEQYF; CDR3 DNA: TGTGCCAGCAGCTTAGAGGTGGTTCTAGCGGAACAGTACTTC; V gene: TRBV7-6; D gene: TRBD2; J gene: TRBJ2-5; clone size: medium-sized
CDR3 protein: CASRFGLAGHQETQYF; CDR3 DNA: TGTGCCAGCAGGTTCGGACTAGCGGGACACCAAGAGACCCAGTACTTC; V gene: TRBV7-8; D gene: TRBD2; J gene: TRBJ2-5; clone size: few
CDR3 protein: CASSKDRVDTGELFF; CDR3 DNA: TGTGCCAGCAGCAAGGACAGGGTTGACACCGGGGAGCTGTTTTTT; V gene: TRBV12-3/TRBV12-4; D gene: TRBD1; J gene: TRBJ2-2; clone size: few
CDR3 protein: CASSLVRGGRRPPYNEQYF; CDR3 DNA: TGTGCCAGCAGCTTAGTTCGGGGTGGGCGCCGACCCCCCTACAATGAGCAGTACTTC; V gene: TRBV7-8; D gene: -; J gene: TRBJ2-7; clone size: few
CDR3 protein: CASSSEGDPAGYTF; CDR3 DNA: TGTGCCAGCAGTTCAGAGGGGGATCCCGCCGGCTACACCTTC; V gene: TRBV12-3/TRBV12-4; D gene: -; J gene: TRBJ1-2; clone size: -
CDR3 protein: CASRKPGTPGDNQPQHF; CDR3 DNA: TGTGCCAGCAGAAAACCGGGCACCCCCGGGGACAATCAGCCCCAGCATTTT; V gene: TRBV6-1; D gene: -; J gene: TRBJ1-5; clone size: few
CDR3 protein: CASSLTVRDTQYF; CDR3 DNA: TGTGCCAGCAGCTTGACTGTGCGAGATACGCAGTATTTT; V gene: TRBV6-1; D gene: -; J gene: TRBJ2-3; clone size: medium-sized
CDR3 protein: CAGSVRFGPRYEQYF; CDR3 DNA: TGTGCCGGCAGCGTAAGGTTCGGGCCTCGCTACGAGCAGTACTTC; V gene: TRBV7-8; D gene: -; J gene: TRBJ2-7; clone size: -
CDR3 protein: CASSGIAGQLYEQYF; CDR3 DNA: TGTGCCAGCAGTGGAATAGCGGGACAACTCTACGAGCAGTACTTC; V gene: TRBV6-1; D gene: TRBD2; J gene: TRBJ2-7; clone size: many
CDR3 protein: CASSSGDSSYEQYF; CDR3 DNA: TGTGCCAGCAGTTCCGGGGACAGCTCCTACGAGCAGTACTTC; V gene: TRBV12-3/TRBV12-4; D gene: TRBD1; J gene: TRBJ2-7; clone size: many
CDR3 protein: CASSEARSFYGYTF; CDR3 DNA: TGTGCCAGCAGTGAAGCGCGGTCATTCTATGGCTACACCTTC; V gene: TRBV6-1; D gene: -; J gene: TRBJ1-2; clone size: -
CDR3 protein: CASSASGGLETQFF; CDR3 DNA: TGTGCCAGCAGCGCTAGCGGGGGGCTTGAGACCCAGTTCTTC; V gene: TRBV7-8; D gene: TRBD2; J gene: TRBJ2-1; clone size: many